This TCR beta chain emerged from a study of T cells in Graves' hyperthyroidism and ophthalmopathy. This clonotype was observed many times. What it binds is unknown. The hyperthyroidism patients had all been newly diagnosed, and their disease duration was under 2 months. Their ages ranged from 18 to 65 years. Exclusion criteria comprised uncontrolled infection, other autoimmune disease, pregnancy or lactation. From approximately 9.5 ml of fresh peripheral blood, PBMCs were isolated. RNA transcripts were the template for amplifying TCR beta CDR3 regions. In the first-round RT-PCR of the TCR CDR3, the HTBI primer set was used. TCRdb processed the multiplex PCR reads anew with MiXCR; each CDR3 protein has one entry. There are roughly 800,000 distinct CDR3 sequences in the sample; around 38% occur only once, and about 9% lies in the top ten. General study points: Clonotypes that were expanded in thyroid above 0.001 mostly appeared in blood too.

V shed 5 bases and J 0 bases; nucleotides not matched to a gene: 3. CDR3 length: 13 amino acids. The germline V gene has CDR1 SQVTM and CDR2 ANQGSEA. The clonotype was recovered from a man younger than 35 with Graves' hyperthyroidism. Input material: blood. V and J are TRBV29-1 and TRBJ2-5, with 7 bases matching TRBD2. The CDR3 DNA sequence: TGCAGCGTTAGCGGGGCCTACCAAGAGACCCAGTACTTC. It is translated as CSVSGAYQETQYF.